This TCR beta chain is from a study of T-cell memory formation after mild COVID-19. Study results and caveats: Memory cells collected pre-infection included some clones that later responded, suggesting cross-reactive memory joined.

TCRdb called the 5' RACE reads again in MiXCR, with one record for every CDR3 protein. The sample carries fewer than 400,000 distinct CDR3 sequences, about 17% recorded once. The V and J ends lost 8 bases and 5 bases respectively, with 10 bases between them. Germline assignment: CDR1 SGHTA and CDR2 FQGNSA. The CDR3 runs to 12 residues. This clonotype has only a few counts. The target antigen is unknown. The clonotype originates from a young man who had mild COVID-19 (a few samples of this study predate the infection). Cell type and time point are not known. V and J are TRBV7-2 and TRBJ1-5; D is undetermined. Sequencing was done on a sample of PBMCs or a T cell subset sorted from them (not recorded which). The CDR3 nucleotides are TGTGCCAGCGGCGGGTGGGATCAGCCCCAGCATTTT. Protein sequence: CASGGWDQPQHF.